The 28 T cell receptor beta chains reported below all come from one sample, sequenced in a study of radiation and T cells in renal cell carcinoma. The time point: baseline pretreatment blood. As for treatment: 15 Gy SBRT to primary tumor, nephrectomy 4 weeks later. Produced via immunoSEQ multiplex PCR; TCRdb's table is partial and in-frame only. The sample consists of about 95,000 clones, 80% to 90% of them appearing once. The specimen was blood, collected from a patient whose treatment included radiotherapy and nephrectomy. These receptor sequences come from a man aged 45-60 years with renal cell carcinoma.

The chain recombines TRBV5-1 with TRBJ1-5; TRBD1 matches 7 bases. Germline V gives CDR1 SGHRS, CDR2 YFSETQ. This CDR3 is 14 amino acids long. Unmatched junction bases numbered 4, after V lost 4 bases and J lost 3 bases. The CDR3 protein is CASSRDSLNQPQHF. The CDR3 DNA reads as TGCGCCAGCAGCCGGGACAGCCTCAATCAGCCCCAGCATTTT.

This clone occurred once. The chain couples TRBV6-4 to TRBJ2-3; TRBD1 agrees at 8 bases. The CDR3 runs to 16 residues. CDR1 MRHNA and CDR2 SNTAGT come from the germline V gene. V lost 2 bases and J lost 4; bases outside the gene matches: 8. The CDR3 here is CASSDPWTGSPDTQYF. As DNA, the CDR3 is TGTGCCAGCAGTGACCCTTGGACAGGGAGCCCAGATACGCAGTATTTT.

The V call is TRBV5-1, the J call TRBJ2-1; no clear D. V was cut by 4 bases and J by 0 bases, with 20 bases left in between. This CDR3 contains 18 residues. Germline CDR1 SGHRS, CDR2 YFSETQ. Written as DNA, the CDR3 is TGCGCCAGCAGCCCCTCAAAGAGATCGGATAGCTCCTACAATGAGCAGTTCTTC. Translation: CASSPSKRSDSSYNEQFF. Using reference TRBV5-1 and TRBJ2-1 for the parts outside the CDR3, the full variable domain is KAGVTQTPRYLIKTRGQQVTLSCSPISGHRSVSWYQQTPGQGLQFLFEYFSETQRNKGNFPGRFSGRQFSNSRSEMNVSTLELGDSALYLCASSPSKRSDSSYNEQFFGPGTRLTVL.

The V call is TRBV14, the J call TRBJ2-3, with D possibly being TRBD1 or TRBD2 (5 bases each). This CDR3 is built from 15 residues. V lost 2 bases and J lost 2, with 11 bases in between. Germline loops: CDR1 SGHDN, CDR2 FVKESK. The CDR3 bases are TGTGCCAGCAGCCAACAGGGACGGGACACAGATACGCAGTATTTT. Its protein is CASSQQGRDTDTQYF.

The chain carries TRBV19 and TRBJ2-7; the D gene is possibly TRBD1 (6 bases). Trimming removed 5 bases from V and 1 base from J, with 12 bases in between. Germline V gene sequence: CDR1 LNHDA, CDR2 SQIVND (reference sequence). The length of the CDR3 is 14 residues. CDR3 residues: CASSPRDKSYEQYF. The CDR3 DNA follows: TGTGCCAGTAGTCCTCGGGACAAATCCTACGAGCAGTACTTC.

This clone is medium-sized. The chain is built from TRBV4-1 and TRBJ2-1; 7 bases are shared with TRBD2. V lost 0 bases to trimming and J lost 2 bases; unmatched junction nucleotides: 4. This CDR3 is 16 amino acids long. In germline, CDR1 is MGHRA, CDR2 YSYEKL. CDR3: CASSQDWGGAYNEQFF. As DNA, the CDR3 is TGCGCCAGCAGCCAAGATTGGGGGGGGGCCTACAATGAGCAGTTCTTC.

This clone was found once. The V and J genes are TRBV18 and TRBJ2-2; possibly TRBD1 for D (6 bases). This CDR3 region has 14 residues. The V end lost 2 bases, the J end lost 5 bases, and 9 bases lay between the germline ends. Germline values: CDR1 KGHSH, CDR2 LQKENI. This CDR3 reads CASSPETGTGELFF. CDR3 nucleotide sequence: TGTGCCAGCTCACCAGAGACAGGAACCGGGGAGCTGTTTTTT.

The CDR3 spells CSTRDREANEQFF. CDR3 in DNA: TGCAGCACCCGGGACAGGGAAGCCAATGAGCAGTTCTTC. V is TRBV29-1 and J is TRBJ2-1, with 9 nucleotides matching TRBD1. The CDR3 covers 13 residues. V dropped 8 bases and J dropped 6; count of bases not matched to a gene: 8. In germline, CDR1 is SQVTM, CDR2 ANQGSEA.

This clone appeared once. An end of the junction differs from the germline gene, which may be a read error. This rearrangement joins TRBV7-9 to TRBJ2-3; D may be TRBD2 (5 bases). Germline CDR1 and CDR2: SEHNR and FQNEAQ (reference sequence). The CDR3 contains 16 residues. The CDR3 loop is CASRLGLATSTDTQYF. The CDR3 DNA reads as TGTGCCAGCAGATTAGGACTGGCAACTAGCACAGATACGCAGTATTTT.

This chain uses TRBV7-9 with TRBJ2-3; 7 nucleotides align to TRBD2. CDR1 and CDR2 from the germline V gene are SEHNR and FQNEAQ (reference sequence). Germline trimming cut 3 bases from V and 2 bases from J; bases unmatched to any gene: 2. The CDR3 has 14 amino acids. The CDR3 nucleotides are TGTGCCAGCAGCTTTAGCGGGCCCACAGATACGCAGTATTTT. It yields the protein CASSFSGPTDTQYF.

This sequence joins TRBV10-3 and TRBJ2-3; TRBD1 agrees at 8 bases. The CDR3 runs 16 residues. Germline V gene sequence: CDR1 ENHRY, CDR2 SYGVKD. The V and J ends lost 2 bases and 2 bases, in that order; junction bases with no gene match: 6. The CDR3 spells CAISERTGTLTDTQYF. The CDR3 DNA is TGTGCCATCAGTGAGCGGACAGGGACGCTCACAGATACGCAGTATTTT.

The CDR3 loop reads CASSLLGRGPPAYEQYF. The CDR3 DNA reads as TGCGCCAGCAGCTTGTTAGGTCGCGGCCCCCCGGCCTACGAGCAGTACTTC. This rearrangement joins TRBV5-1 to TRBJ2-7; D is ambiguous. The CDR3 length is 17 residues. Germline V gives CDR1 SGHRS, CDR2 YFSETQ. Trimming stripped 1 base from V and 2 bases from J, with 19 bases between.

A note on this clone: One junction end disagrees with the germline gene, perhaps due to a read error. The chain carries TRBV10-3 and TRBJ2-7, with TRBD2 identical over 11 bases. The CDR3 has 15 residues. The V gene's germline CDR1 is ENHRY and CDR2 SYGVKD. CDR3 region: CAISESGSTSGSPSF. The CDR3, as DNA: TGTGCCATCAGTGAGTCGGGTAGTACTAGCGGGAGCCCGTCCTTC.

The chain has TRBV6-1 and TRBJ1-1, with no clear D. The CDR3 covers 11 residues. V was cut by 9 bases and J by 6 bases, with 11 bases left in between. Germline CDR1 is MNHNS and CDR2 is SASEGT. CDR3 amino acids: CASYLEAEAFF. In DNA, the CDR3 is TGTGCCAGTTATTTGGAGGCTGAAGCTTTCTTT.

The rearrangement links TRBV5-1 to TRBJ2-3, with 7 bases aligning to TRBD2. CDR3 size: 14 residues. J lost 4 bases, V lost 2 bases, and 4 bases had no gene match. The germline CDR1 and CDR2 sequences are SGHRS and YFSETQ. As DNA, the CDR3 is TGCGCCAGCAGCTTACAGACTAGCTCAGATACGCAGTATTTT. It codes for CASSLQTSSDTQYF.

The chain uses TRBV19 and TRBJ2-3; maybe TRBD2 (7 bases). CDR1 and CDR2 from the germline V gene are LNHDA and SQIVND (reference sequence). Trimming removed 7 bases from V and 3 bases from J, with 14 bases in between. The CDR3 length is 14 residues. Here the CDR3 reads CASMQQGGTDTQYF. In DNA form, the CDR3 reads TGTGCCAGTATGCAACAGGGAGGGACAGATACGCAGTATTTT.

The sample holds a few counts of this clone. Mismatch with germline at one junction end may stem from a read error. The rearrangement uses TRBV7-7 and TRBJ2-2; D may match TRBD1 or TRBD2 (5 bases each). Germline lookup yields CDR1 SSHAT and CDR2 FNYEAQ (reference sequence). CDR3 length equals 13 residues. CDR3 nucleotides: TGTGCTAGCAGCACACAGAGGGGCGGGGAGCTGTTTTTT. Protein: CASSTQRGGELFF.

This clone turned up a few times. V usage is TRBV5-1 and J usage is TRBJ1-3; D gene ambiguous. V lost 2 bases and J lost 3, with 0 bases in between. This CDR3 is 11 amino acids long. Germline values: CDR1 SGHRS, CDR2 YFSETQ. CDR3 nucleotide sequence: TGCGCCAGCAGCTTTGGAAACACCATATATTTT. This encodes CASSFGNTIYF. Drawing the rest from reference TRBV5-1 and TRBJ1-3, the complete variable domain is KAGVTQTPRYLIKTRGQQVTLSCSPISGHRSVSWYQQTPGQGLQFLFEYFSETQRNKGNFPGRFSGRQFSNSRSEMNVSTLELGDSALYLCASSFGNTIYFGEGSWLTVV.

This clone was picked up one time. The V and J genes are TRBV7-9 and TRBJ2-7; D perhaps matches TRBD2 (6 bases). Germline loops: CDR1 SEHNR, CDR2 FQNEAQ (reference sequence). This CDR3 comprises 14 residues. V lost 3 bases and J lost 4, with 13 bases in between. DNA of the CDR3: TGTGCCAGCAGCTTGGGGGGTGATGTGTACGAGCAGTACTTC. Translating it yields CASSLGGDVYEQYF.

V usage is TRBV7-8 and J usage is TRBJ2-7; 8 positions agree with TRBD2. Germline V gives CDR1 SGHVS, CDR2 FQNEAQ. This CDR3 has 16 residues. Germline trimming cut 5 bases from V and 6 bases from J; bases unmatched to any gene: 15. The CDR3 nucleotides are TGTGCCAGCAGCGAGGGGACTAGTTCGTACTCGGGCGAGCAGTACTTC. It is translated as CASSEGTSSYSGEQYF.

There are a few counts of this clone. The gene calls are TRBV15 and TRBJ2-1, with D uncertain. With 4 bases removed from V and 4 bases from J, the gap between germline ends came to 5 bases. The CDR3 extends over 12 amino acids. Germline V lookup: CDR1 LNHNV, CDR2 YYDKDF (reference sequence). DNA for the CDR3: TGTGCCACCAGCATAGGGTACAATGAGCAGTTCTTC. This gives the protein CATSIGYNEQFF.

This clone has a handful of counts. This chain uses TRBV7-3 with TRBJ2-5; no clear D gene. Trimming removed 4 bases at V and 5 bases at J, with 11 bases between. The CDR3 sequence is 13 residues long. Germline V gene data show CDR1 as SGHTA and CDR2 as FQGTGA. CDR3 nucleotide sequence: TGTGCCAGCAGCTCAACAGACGGGGAGACCCAGTACTTC. This encodes CASSSTDGETQYF.

The gene calls are TRBV2 and TRBJ2-1; TRBD1 matches at 10 bases. With V trimmed by 5 bases and J by 2 bases, 6 bases remained unmatched. Germline V gives CDR1 SNHLY, CDR2 FYNNEI. The CDR3 is 16 amino acids. The CDR3 protein is CASSRLGQGAYNEQFF. Written as DNA, the CDR3 is TGTGCCAGCAGTCGCCTCGGACAGGGGGCCTACAATGAGCAGTTCTTC.

V usage is TRBV18 and J usage is TRBJ2-2; D gene unclear. There are 16 residues in the CDR3. The V end was cut by 6 bases, the J end by 0 bases, with 14 bases between. The germline gives CDR1 KGHSH, CDR2 LQKENI. The CDR3 sequence is CASSIRGNSNTGELFF. CDR3 sequence (DNA): TGTGCCAGCTCGATACGCGGCAACTCGAACACCGGGGAGCTGTTTTTT.

The rearrangement joins TRBV11-2 to TRBJ2-7; 10 bases match TRBD2. Trimming took 1 base from V and 1 from J; bases not matched to a gene: 4. This CDR3 comprises 16 residues. The germline V gene has CDR1 SGHAT and CDR2 FQNNGV. The CDR3, as DNA: TGTGCCAGCAGCTTAGCGGTACTAGCGGGGTCCTACGAGCAGTACTTC. Translation gives CASSLAVLAGSYEQYF.

The CDR3 sequence: CASSGTAKQETQYF. The CDR3, as DNA: TGTGCCAGCAGTGGGACAGCGAAGCAAGAGACCCAGTACTTC. The chain employs TRBV2 and TRBJ2-5; tentative D call: TRBD1 (6 bases). The length of the CDR3 is 14 residues. Trimming took off 4 bases at V and 2 bases at J, with 11 bases between the two ends. CDR1 is SNHLY, CDR2 FYNNEI, per germline.

The chain is built from TRBV7-2 and TRBJ1-5; 8 nucleotides align to TRBD1. The CDR3 totals 15 residues. Germline V lookup: CDR1 SGHTA, CDR2 FQGNSA. The junction had 8 bases not matched to a gene; V was cut back by 3 bases and J by 7 bases. The CDR3 coding sequence is TGTGCCAGCAGCTTTCTGTCAGGGGGCCGCCAGCCCCAGCATTTT. It encodes CASSFLSGGRQPQHF.

The chain couples TRBV18 to TRBJ1-1; D possibly corresponds to TRBD1 (6 bases). V lost 2 bases to trimming and J lost 3 bases, with 16 bases between them. The germline gives CDR1 KGHSH, CDR2 LQKENI. This CDR3 spans 16 amino acids. Here the CDR3 DNA reads TGTGCCAGCTCACCATTTGCTGGGGGCGCGGACACTGAAGCTTTCTTT. This translates into CASSPFAGGADTEAFF.